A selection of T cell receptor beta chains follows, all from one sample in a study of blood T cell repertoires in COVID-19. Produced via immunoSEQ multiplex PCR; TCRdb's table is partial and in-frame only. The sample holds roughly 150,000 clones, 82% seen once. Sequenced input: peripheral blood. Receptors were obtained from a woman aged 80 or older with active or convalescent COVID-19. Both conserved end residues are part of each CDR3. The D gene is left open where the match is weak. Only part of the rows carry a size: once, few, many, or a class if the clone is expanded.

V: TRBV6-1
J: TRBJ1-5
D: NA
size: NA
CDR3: CASSEVGTYSNQPQHF

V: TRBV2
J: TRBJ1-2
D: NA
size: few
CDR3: CASSRSDRSLGYTF

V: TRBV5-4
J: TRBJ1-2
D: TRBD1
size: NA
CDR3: CASSLVGEGAGYTF

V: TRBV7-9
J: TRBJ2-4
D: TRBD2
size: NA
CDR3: CASSFGTSGSGDIQYF

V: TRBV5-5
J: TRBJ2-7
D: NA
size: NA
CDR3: CASSFNPGYNYEQYF

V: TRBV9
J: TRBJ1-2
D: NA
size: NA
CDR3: CASSVGAEPRYGYTF

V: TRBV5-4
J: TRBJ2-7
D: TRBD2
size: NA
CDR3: CASSLGTSGPYEQYF

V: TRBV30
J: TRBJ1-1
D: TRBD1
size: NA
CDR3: CAWSRYGQGASTEAFF

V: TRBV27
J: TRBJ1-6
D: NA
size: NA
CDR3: CASSFGRGESPLHF

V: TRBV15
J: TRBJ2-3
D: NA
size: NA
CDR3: CATSRERSATQYF

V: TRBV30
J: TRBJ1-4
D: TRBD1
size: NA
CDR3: CAWSLDRGINEKLFF

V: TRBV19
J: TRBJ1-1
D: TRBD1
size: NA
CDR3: CASSTGQGRRHTEAFF

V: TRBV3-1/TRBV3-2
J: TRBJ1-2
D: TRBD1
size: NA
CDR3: CASSAGTGGWGYTF

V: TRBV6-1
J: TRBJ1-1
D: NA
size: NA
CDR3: CASSEVMGRAFF